This T cell receptor beta chain came from a study of shared clonotypes between healthy human individuals. The CDR3 loop spans 15 amino acids. The V gene lost 0 bases and the J gene lost 7 bases, with 15 bases spanning the gap. Germline V lookup: CDR1 MNHEY, CDR2 SVGAGI. About this clone itself: Its antigen is not identified.

Assay: immunoSEQ multiplex PCR; the TCRdb copy retains only in-frame clones and omits some. The sample has 2 million to 2.5 million clones, nearly 97% seen once. Overall study findings and caveats: Researchers sampled blood only, noting tissue repertoires likely differ. Sequencing depth was expected to influence donor clonotype sharing.

Material for sequencing was naive CD4+ T cells sorted from blood. As for subset: CD45RA+ positively selected. The origin of this receptor is a man younger than 35 in good health. This chain uses TRBV6-5 with TRBJ1-2, with a tentative D call TRBD1 (5 bases). CDR3 bases: TGTGCCAGCAGTTACTCGCGGCAGGGAGACAGTGGCTACACCTTC. This codes for CASSYSRQGDSGYTF.